This T cell receptor beta chain comes out of a study of shared T cell receptors in the human thymus. Germline CDR1 is MRHNA and CDR2 is SNTAGT. This CDR3 is built from 16 residues. The V segment lost 4 bases and the J segment 0 bases; nucleotides outside the gene matches: 4. TCRdb keeps only in-frame clones here, not all; method: immunoSEQ multiplex PCR. Here the sample spans some 700,000 clones, roughly 85% being singletons. The same specimen was also included in a second study, on human thymus T cells. That work states: Thymic material originated from resections removed in the course of corrective heart surgery.

Sequenced material: thymocytes. The chain uses TRBV6-4 and TRBJ1-4; 8 bases match TRBD1. The receptor comes from a girl under two years old with a congenital heart defect. CDR3: CASSAQGATTNEKLFF. CDR3 nucleotide sequence: TGTGCCAGCAGTGCTCAGGGGGCGACAACTAATGAAAAACTGTTTTTT.